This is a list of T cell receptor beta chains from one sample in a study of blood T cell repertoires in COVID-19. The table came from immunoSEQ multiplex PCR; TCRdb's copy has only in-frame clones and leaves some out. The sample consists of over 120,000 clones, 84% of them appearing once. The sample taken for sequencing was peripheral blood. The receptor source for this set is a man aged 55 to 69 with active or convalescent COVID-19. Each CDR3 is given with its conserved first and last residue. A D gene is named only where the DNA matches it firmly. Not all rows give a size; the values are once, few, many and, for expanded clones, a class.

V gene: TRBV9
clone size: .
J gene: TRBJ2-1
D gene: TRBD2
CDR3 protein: CASTPGLGPHGQFF
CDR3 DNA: TGTGCCAGTACCCCGGGACTAGGGCCCCACGGGCAGTTCTTC

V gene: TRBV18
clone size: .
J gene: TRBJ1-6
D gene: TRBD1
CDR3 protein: CASSTGQGNSPLHF
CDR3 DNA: TGTGCCAGCTCCACGGGACAGGGTAATTCACCCCTCCACTTT

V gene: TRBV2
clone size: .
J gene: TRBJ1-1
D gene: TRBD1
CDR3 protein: CASRQGEGDTEAFF
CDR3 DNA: TGTGCCAGCCGACAGGGGGAAGGAGACACTGAAGCTTTCTTT

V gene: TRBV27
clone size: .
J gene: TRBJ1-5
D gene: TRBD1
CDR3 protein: CASSATGVRQPQHF
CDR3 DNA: TGTGCCAGCAGTGCAACAGGGGTCCGTCAGCCCCAGCATTTT

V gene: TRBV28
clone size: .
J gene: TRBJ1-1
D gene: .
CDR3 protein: CASISGSVMNTEAFF
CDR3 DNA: TGTGCCAGCATCTCGGGGTCGGTCATGAACACTGAAGCTTTCTTT

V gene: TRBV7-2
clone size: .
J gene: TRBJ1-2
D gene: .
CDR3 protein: CASSRGGTLANYGYTF
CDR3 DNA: TGTGCCAGCAGCCGCGGGGGCACATTAGCTAACTATGGCTACACCTTC

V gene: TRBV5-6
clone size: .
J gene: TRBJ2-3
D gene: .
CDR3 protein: CASSLSQYTDTQYF
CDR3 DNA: TGTGCCAGCAGCTTAAGTCAGTACACAGATACGCAGTATTTT

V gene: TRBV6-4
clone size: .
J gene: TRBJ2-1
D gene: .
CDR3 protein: CASSDGGAAYNEQFF
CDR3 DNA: TGTGCCAGCAGTGACGGCGGGGCGGCCTACAATGAGCAGTTCTTC

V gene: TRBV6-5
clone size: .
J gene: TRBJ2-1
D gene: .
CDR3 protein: CASSPTPYSNNEQFF
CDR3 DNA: TGTGCCAGCAGTCCTACCCCTTACAGCAACAATGAGCAGTTCTTC

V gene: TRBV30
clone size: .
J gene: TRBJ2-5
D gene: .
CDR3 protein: CAWDKQGGRETQYF
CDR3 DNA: TGTGCCTGGGATAAACAGGGGGGGCGGGAGACCCAGTACTTC

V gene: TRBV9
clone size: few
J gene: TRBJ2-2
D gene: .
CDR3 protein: CASSVEGTGELFF
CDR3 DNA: TGTGCCAGCAGCGTAGAGGGGACCGGGGAGCTGTTTTTT

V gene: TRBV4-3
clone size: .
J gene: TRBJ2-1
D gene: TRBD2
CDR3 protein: CASSPQTNTGLAGNEQFF
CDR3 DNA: TGCGCCAGCAGCCCCCAGACCAATACGGGACTAGCCGGCAATGAGCAGTTCTTC

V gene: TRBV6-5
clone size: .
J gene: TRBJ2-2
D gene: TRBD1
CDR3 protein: CASTRDRAGELFF
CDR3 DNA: TGTGCCAGCACCCGGGACAGGGCCGGGGAGCTGTTTTTT

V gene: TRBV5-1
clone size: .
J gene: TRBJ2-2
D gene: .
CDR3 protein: CASRRGTANTGELFF
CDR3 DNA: TGCGCCAGCAGACGGGGGACAGCGAACACCGGGGAGCTGTTTTTT

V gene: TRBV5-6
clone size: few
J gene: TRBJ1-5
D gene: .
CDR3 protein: CASTQGGLNQPQHF
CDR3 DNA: TGTGCCAGCACACAGGGCGGCCTCAATCAGCCCCAGCATTTT

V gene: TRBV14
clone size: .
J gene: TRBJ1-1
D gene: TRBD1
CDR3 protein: CASKGQGYTEAFF
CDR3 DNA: TGTGCCAGCAAGGGACAGGGATACACTGAAGCTTTCTTT

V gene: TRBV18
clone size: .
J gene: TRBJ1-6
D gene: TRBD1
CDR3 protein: CASSPLVPGGDSPLHF
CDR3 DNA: TGTGCCAGCTCACCACTTGTCCCAGGGGGTGATTCACCCCTCCACTTT

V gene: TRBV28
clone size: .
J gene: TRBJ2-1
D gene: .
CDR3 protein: CASSPVGSSYNEQFF
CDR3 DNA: TGTGCCAGCAGCCCCGTGGGGAGCTCCTACAATGAGCAGTTCTTC

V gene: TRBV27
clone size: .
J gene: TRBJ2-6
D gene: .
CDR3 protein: CASSSLAVGSGANVLTF
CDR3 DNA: TGTGCCAGCAGTTCCTTAGCGGTAGGATCTGGGGCCAACGTCCTGACTTTC

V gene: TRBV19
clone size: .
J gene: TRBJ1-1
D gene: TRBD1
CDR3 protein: CASSITGQGSTEAFF
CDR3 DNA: TGTGCCAGTAGTATAACGGGACAGGGGAGTACTGAAGCTTTCTTT

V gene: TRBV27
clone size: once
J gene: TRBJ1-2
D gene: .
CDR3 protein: CASSSDGLYGYTF
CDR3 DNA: TGTGCCAGCAGCTCAGACGGACTCTATGGCTACACCTTC

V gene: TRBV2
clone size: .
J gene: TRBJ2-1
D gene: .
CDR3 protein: CASRIGQYNNEQFF
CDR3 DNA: TGTGCCAGCAGGATAGGACAGTATAACAATGAGCAGTTCTTC

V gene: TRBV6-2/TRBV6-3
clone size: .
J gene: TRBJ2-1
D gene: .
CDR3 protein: CASSYSGQSNEQFF
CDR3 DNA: TGTGCCAGCAGTTACTCAGGACAGAGCAATGAGCAGTTCTTC

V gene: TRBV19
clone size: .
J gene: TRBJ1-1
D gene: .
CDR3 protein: CASSILGPTEAFF
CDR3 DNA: TGTGCCAGTAGTATCTTGGGGCCCACTGAAGCTTTCTTT